The 7 T cell receptor beta chains listed next were all sequenced from one sample in a study of regulatory and conventional T cells in RAG deficiency. Some clones are missing from TCRdb's copy, which holds only in-frame ones; the method was immunoSEQ multiplex PCR. The data contain around 30,000 clones, 90% to 95% of them singletons. The sorted conventional CD4+ T cells were CD25-low and CD127-high, with genomic DNA sequenced. The sample also formed part of further work on regulatory T cells. This second study says: The PCR used 52 TRBV and 13 TRBJ primers.

Sequencing was done on a sample of CD25- CD4+ T cells sorted from blood. These receptors were collected from a human donor in good health.

For the CDR3, the DNA is TGTGCCAGCAGCTTGATTGGCGCGGGGGGTATCACAGATACGCAGTATTTT. Amino acid sequence: CASSLIGAGGITDTQYF. The chain has TRBV7-2 and TRBJ2-3; 8 positions agree with TRBD2. The ends lost 3 bases at V and 2 bases at J; junction bases unmatched: 10. The CDR3 spans 17 residues. CDR1 and CDR2 from the germline V gene are SGHTA and FQGNSA.

The genes are TRBV10-1 and TRBJ1-2; 12 bases match TRBD1. Trimming at V came to 5 bases and at J to 4 bases, leaving 11 bases not matched to a gene. CDR1 is WNHNN, CDR2 SYGVQD, per germline (reference sequence). The CDR3 has 17 amino acids. CDR3 in DNA: TGCGCCAGCAGTCCCGGGACAGGGGGCGCAGGGATCTATGGCTACACCTTC. Translated, it gives CASSPGTGGAGIYGYTF.

This chain links TRBV5-4 with TRBJ1-1; D possibly corresponds to TRBD1 (5 bases). From germline, CDR1 is SGHNT and CDR2 YYREEE (reference sequence). V was clipped by 6 bases and J by 3 bases, with 15 bases between them. The CDR3 runs 14 residues. The CDR3 reads CASTLGGVYTEAFF. The CDR3 region has the DNA TGTGCCAGCACGCTAGGAGGGGTTTACACTGAAGCTTTCTTT.

The rearrangement uses TRBV9 and TRBJ2-5; 7 bases are shared with TRBD2. V lost 1 base and J lost 5; bases outside the gene matches: 11. Germline V gene sequence: CDR1 SGDLS, CDR2 YYNGEE. CDR3 size: 16 residues. The CDR3: CASSVTAGVIRETQYF. The CDR3 region has the DNA TGTGCCAGCAGCGTAACCGCGGGGGTGATTCGGGAGACCCAGTACTTC.

This clone appeared once. The rearrangement links TRBV5-1 to TRBJ1-4; D is ambiguous. CDR3 length equals 15 residues. The V end lost 0 bases, the J end lost 3 bases, and 9 bases lay between the germline ends. Germline CDR1 and CDR2: SGHRS and YFSETQ. The CDR3 protein is CASSLVVGANEKLFF. The CDR3 DNA reads TGCGCCAGCAGCTTGGTTGTCGGTGCTAATGAAAAACTGTTTTTT. Combining the CDR3 with reference TRBV5-1 and TRBJ1-4 gives the whole variable domain KAGVTQTPRYLIKTRGQQVTLSCSPISGHRSVSWYQQTPGQGLQFLFEYFSETQRNKGNFPGRFSGRQFSNSRSEMNVSTLELGDSALYLCASSLVVGANEKLFFGSGTQLSVL.

This clone was picked up one time. The rearrangement joins TRBV10-2 to TRBJ1-2; the D gene is possibly TRBD1 (6 bases). The V end lost 4 bases, the J end lost 0 bases, and 9 bases lay between the germline ends. This CDR3 is built from 14 residues. The V gene's germline CDR1 is WSHSY and CDR2 SAAADI. This CDR3 is CASSGTDSNYGYTF. In nucleotides, the CDR3 is TGCGCCAGCAGTGGGACAGATTCTAACTATGGCTACACCTTC.

The chain carries TRBV6-5 and TRBJ1-3; TRBD1 might be the D (5 bases). Trimming took 7 bases from V and 4 from J, leaving 17 bases between them. CDR1 is MNHEY and CDR2 is SVGAGI in the germline V gene. The CDR3 is 15 amino acids. This chain's CDR3 is CASIQGLGLGNTIYF. DNA for the CDR3: TGTGCCAGCATCCAGGGCCTAGGTCTCGGAAACACCATATATTTT.